This T cell receptor beta chain derives from a study of T cell repertoires in cytomegalovirus infection. Findings and caveats of the study: Ex vivo responses were dominated by HLA-C-restricted CMV-specific TCR beta clonotypes.

Regarding this clonotype: The target antigen is unknown.

Losses at the gene ends were 0 bases for V and 7 bases for J; bases not matched to a gene: 7. The CDR3 length is 15 residues. In germline, CDR1 is SGHRS, CDR2 YFSETQ. TCRdb itself ran the reads through MiXCR, one entry per CDR3 protein. The profile covers 200,000 to 300,000 distinct CDR3 sequences, with 9% to 15% appearing a single time and 1.6% taken by the ten largest. V usage is TRBV5-1 and J usage is TRBJ2-1, with 7 bases that match TRBD2. The clonotype originates from a human donor in good health (CMV status not recorded). Some clones in this sample may be carry-over from other donors' samples. Sequencing used PBMCs. The CDR3 here is CASSLATLGGNEQFF. CDR3 DNA sequence: TGCGCCAGCAGCTTGGCCACTCTGGGAGGGAATGAGCAGTTCTTC.